These 3 T cell receptor beta chains came from one sample sequenced in a study of blood T cell repertoires in COVID-19. Assay used: immunoSEQ multiplex PCR; TCRdb lists only in-frame clones, some missing. Of tens of thousands of clones in the sample, about 86% are singletons; the top ten hold about 11%. The source material was peripheral blood. The receptors here all came from a man between 65 and 85 years old with active COVID-19.

V is TRBV7-9 and J is TRBJ1-6; 10 bases fit TRBD1. The trim removed 3 bases at V and 10 bases at J, leaving 3 bases unmatched. The V gene's germline CDR1 is SEHNR and CDR2 FQNEAQ (reference sequence). The CDR3 is made up of 14 amino acids. CDR3 amino acids: CASSLGTGVSPLHF. The CDR3 bases are TGTGCCAGCAGCTTGGGGACAGGGGTCTCACCCCTCCACTTT.

The chain combines TRBV28 with TRBJ2-3, with D maybe TRBD1 (5 bases). The CDR3 totals 15 residues. The V end was cut by 3 bases, the J end by 0 bases, with 10 bases between. Looked up from germline, CDR1 is MDHEN and CDR2 is SYDVKM. The CDR3 here is CASSFTGSSTDTQYF. The CDR3 coding sequence is TGTGCCAGCAGTTTCACAGGTTCTAGCACAGATACGCAGTATTTT.

This clone was found a few times. J is TRBJ1-1 and V is TRBV5-1; D not certain. V shed 0 bases and J shed 1 base, with 7 bases lying between them. Germline CDR1 reads SGHRS; CDR2 reads YFSETQ. This CDR3 spans 14 amino acids. The CDR3 sequence: CASSLVPRNTEAFF. CDR3 DNA: TGCGCCAGCAGCTTGGTTCCCAGGAACACTGAAGCTTTCTTT.